The T cell receptor beta chain described here comes from a study of blood T cell repertoires in COVID-19. Germline CDR1 SGHDN, CDR2 FVKESK. V lost 1 base and J lost 10, with 14 bases in between. The CDR3 totals 14 residues. The method was immunoSEQ multiplex PCR; TCRdb's version includes in-frame clones alone and lacks a portion of them. The sample lists approximately 200,000 clones, 75% to 90% occurring once. The sequencing input was peripheral blood. This sequence was found in a man in his sixties with acute or convalescent COVID-19. This rearrangement joins TRBV14 to TRBJ2-1; tentatively, D is TRBD2 (6 bases). The chain's CDR3 is CASSQAGVIEEQFF. The DNA of the CDR3 is TGTGCCAGCAGCCAAGCGGGAGTAATTGAGGAGCAGTTCTTC.